This TCR beta chain was retrieved from a study of T cell repertoires in cytomegalovirus infection. Study-wide background: TCR beta signatures that were public indicated CMV infection and matching HLA type.

V was pared by 1 base and J by 7 bases, with 3 bases of the junction left unmatched. Germline lookup yields CDR1 KGHDR and CDR2 SFDVKD. The CDR3 sequence is 16 residues long. Each CDR3 protein is one row after TCRdb ran MiXCR on the reads. The profile shows approximately 500,000 distinct CDR3 sequences, 16% of them singletons. In the case of this clonotype: Its antigen is as yet unknown.

Findings and caveats of the study: Within the response measured ex vivo, HLA-C-restricted CMV-specific TCR beta clonotypes were dominant.

The TCR comes from a human donor in good health (CMV status not recorded). Some clones in this sample may be carry-over from other donors' samples. V usage is TRBV24-1 and J usage is TRBJ2-1, with 13 bases aligning to TRBD2. The sample was CD8+ T cells from PBMCs. CDR3 DNA sequence: TGTGCCACCAGTGATTTTGGACTAGCGGGAGAAAATGAGCAGTTCTTC. This translates into CATSDFGLAGENEQFF.